These 20 T cell receptor beta chains were all obtained from the same sample, sequenced in a study of technical replicates of blood from a few donors (dated 2017 in TCRdb). The receptor library was made with the immunoSEQ multiplex PCR assay. Entries here come from immuneACCESS through TCRdb and include only in-frame sequences with V and J called. Some clones fail to appear in such tables; in the studies checked, an unresolved V gene covers under half of the shortfall, and the cause of the remainder is unknown. The sample table holds 60,000 to 70,000 clones, of which roughly 98% were seen once. The ten largest account for around 0.16% of the sample. Sequenced material: T cells isolated from PBMCs. These receptors were collected from a human donor in good health.

The chain joins TRBV6-5 to TRBJ2-3, with 8 bases lining up with TRBD2. Germline lookup yields CDR1 MNHEY and CDR2 SVGAGI. V gave up 5 bases and J gave up 2 bases; unmatched junction bases: 6. CDR3 length: 15 amino acids. CDR3 sequence: CASSSTGGPTDTQYF. The CDR3 nucleotides read TGTGCCAGCAGTAGCACGGGGGGGCCCACAGATACGCAGTATTTT.

V is TRBV10-2 and J is TRBJ1-2, with no clear D. The CDR3 extends over 16 amino acids. Germline values: CDR1 WSHSY, CDR2 SAAADI. V was shortened by 0 bases and J by 4 bases, with 15 bases between the two germline ends. The CDR3 nucleotides are TGCGCCAGCAGTGAGTCGAGTAGGTCAGGCATCTATGGCTACACCTTC. This sequence encodes CASSESSRSGIYGYTF.

The chain links TRBV28 to TRBJ2-7; 11 bases line up with TRBD2. V gave up 8 bases and J gave up 5 bases; unmatched junction bases: 20. The germline gives CDR1 MDHEN, CDR2 SYDVKM. The CDR3 extends over 18 amino acids. DNA for the CDR3: TGTGCCAGCGGATCTTTTTCCCGTCCGGGACTAGCGGAACACGAGCAGTACTTC. Translating gives CASGSFSRPGLAEHEQYF.

The V gene is TRBV6-1, the J gene TRBJ1-2, with TRBD1 as a possible D gene (5 bases). This CDR3 spans 14 amino acids. CDR1 and CDR2 (germline): MNHNS, SASEGT. Trimming pared 7 bases from V and 5 bases from J, leaving 17 bases between. CDR3 DNA sequence: TGTGCCAGCACGGGTCAGGGATTTCTTTATGGCTACACCTTC. It translates to CASTGQGFLYGYTF.

This clone was seen once. The chain recombines TRBV6-6 with TRBJ1-5, with no clear D. Germline V lookup: CDR1 MNHNY, CDR2 SVGAGI (reference sequence). Trimming shortened V by 8 bases and J by 6 bases, and 11 bases separated the two germline ends. This CDR3 contains 12 residues. CDR3 DNA sequence: TGTGCCAGCCGATCCGTTAGTCAGCCCCAGCATTTT. Protein sequence: CASRSVSQPQHF.

The V gene is TRBV7-3, the J gene TRBJ2-2; 8 bases match TRBD1. With V trimmed by 6 bases and J by 1 base, 4 bases remained unmatched. Germline loops: CDR1 SGHTA, CDR2 FQGTGA. The CDR3 has 15 residues. CDR3 in amino acids: CASSLDRENTGELFF. The CDR3 DNA is TGTGCCAGCAGTCTGGACAGGGAGAACACCGGGGAGCTGTTTTTT.

This chain connects TRBV5-8 to TRBJ2-7; 10 bases are shared with TRBD1. This CDR3 contains 16 residues. Germline V CDR1 and CDR2: SGHTS, YDEGEE. V trimming: 0 bases; J trimming: 2 bases; junction bases outside the gene matches: 5. CDR3 bases: TGTGCCAGCAGCTTGGGTCCGGGACAGGGGACCTACGAGCAGTACTTC. Amino acid sequence: CASSLGPGQGTYEQYF.

This chain links TRBV10-1 with TRBJ2-7, with 7 bases that match TRBD1. In germline, CDR1 is WNHNN, CDR2 SYGVQD (reference sequence). This CDR3 comprises 14 residues. Unmatched junction bases numbered 16, after V lost 10 bases and J lost 7 bases. This CDR3 is CANDRDSSEGEQYF. CDR3 nucleotide sequence: TGCGCCAACGACAGGGATTCGAGTGAAGGGGAGCAGTACTTC.

The CDR3: CAWSTRGLAYEQYF. For the CDR3, the DNA is TGTGCCTGGAGCACGCGGGGACTAGCCTACGAGCAGTACTTC. The chain recombines TRBV30 with TRBJ2-7; TRBD2 matches at 8 bases. This CDR3 has 14 residues. Germline assignment: CDR1 GTSNPN and CDR2 SVGIG (reference sequence). Trimming removed 3 bases from V and 2 bases from J; junction bases left unmatched: 6.

The sample holds one count of this clone. This chain connects TRBV28 to TRBJ2-2; TRBD1 might be the D (6 bases). CDR1 MDHEN and CDR2 SYDVKM come from the germline V gene. This CDR3 region has 14 residues. Between the trimmed V and J ends, which lost 5 bases and 6 bases, there was a span of 13 bases. The CDR3 region is CASSPRQAAGELFF. CDR3 nucleotides: TGTGCCAGCAGTCCCCGACAGGCGGCCGGGGAGCTGTTTTTT.

The sample holds one count of this clone. CDR3 amino acids: CASSSIKGQGLHEQFF. The DNA for the CDR3 is TGTGCCAGCAGTTCCATAAAGGGACAGGGACTCCATGAGCAGTTCTTC. The rearrangement uses TRBV27 and TRBJ2-1; TRBD1 agrees at 9 bases. Germline V CDR1 and CDR2: MNHEY, SMNVEV (reference sequence). Trimming took 4 bases from V and 8 from J; bases not matched to a gene: 12. CDR3 length: 16 amino acids.

The sample holds one count of this clone. The chain carries TRBV7-2 and TRBJ2-1, with TRBD2 matching over 10 bases. CDR1 is SGHTA and CDR2 is FQGNSA in the germline V gene. J was trimmed by 3 bases and V by 1 base; bases with no gene match: 9. This CDR3 region has 18 residues. The CDR3 sequence: CASSLVPSGSGNYNEQFF. The CDR3 DNA follows: TGTGCCAGCAGCTTAGTTCCTAGCGGGAGTGGAAACTACAATGAGCAGTTCTTC.

The rearrangement joins TRBV6-1 to TRBJ2-5, with TRBD2 identical over 9 bases. This CDR3 region has 14 residues. CDR1 MNHNS and CDR2 SASEGT come from the germline V gene. J gave up 4 bases and V 8 bases, and 8 bases lay outside the gene matches. CDR3 region: CASWGLAAGETQYF. CDR3 DNA sequence: TGTGCCAGCTGGGGACTAGCTGCGGGAGAGACCCAGTACTTC.

The rearrangement uses TRBV7-6 and TRBJ2-1; D may be TRBD2 (6 bases). V dropped 5 bases and J dropped 6 bases, with 14 bases sitting between them. Germline V gives CDR1 SGHVS, CDR2 FNYEAQ. This CDR3 has 14 residues. The CDR3 sequence is CASSLRSGINEQFF. The CDR3, as DNA: TGTGCCAGCAGCCTCCGTAGCGGAATCAATGAGCAGTTCTTC.

This chain links TRBV30 with TRBJ1-2; D unclear. V was cut by 4 bases and J by 7 bases, with 13 bases left in between. CDR1 and CDR2 (germline): GTSNPN, SVGIG (reference sequence). The CDR3 contains 12 residues. The CDR3 sequence: CAWMRAFGGYTF. The CDR3 nucleotides read TGTGCCTGGATGCGGGCTTTCGGTGGCTACACCTTC.

This chain joins TRBV28 and TRBJ1-1; D remains unclear. Looked up from germline, CDR1 is MDHEN and CDR2 is SYDVKM. The CDR3 length is 14 residues. Trimming stripped 5 bases from V and 7 bases from J, with 17 bases between. Written as DNA, the CDR3 is TGTGCCAGCAGTCCCCACCCCCTTATCGGTGAAGCTTTCTTT. This codes for CASSPHPLIGEAFF.

The gene calls are TRBV27 and TRBJ2-4; D may be TRBD2 (5 bases). The CDR3 extends over 15 amino acids. Germline CDR1 and CDR2: MNHEY and SMNVEV (reference sequence). Trimming pared 8 bases from V and 8 bases from J, leaving 22 bases between. The CDR3 DNA is TGTGCCAGCGGTATCTACCGGGAAAATAAGGACATTCAGTACTTC. It yields the protein CASGIYRENKDIQYF.

The chain joins TRBV6-1 to TRBJ1-2; D not resolved. The CDR3 runs to 14 residues. The germline gives CDR1 MNHNS, CDR2 SASEGT. V shed 8 bases and J shed 3 bases, with 16 bases lying between them. As DNA, the CDR3 is TGTGCCAGCGGCCCCAACATGGTCGACTATGGCTACACCTTC. This sequence encodes CASGPNMVDYGYTF.

V gene TRBV11-2 combines with J gene TRBJ2-7; tentative D call: TRBD2 (5 bases). V was pared by 5 bases and J by 6 bases, with 17 bases between. CDR1 and CDR2 from the germline V gene are SGHAT and FQNNGV. The CDR3 contains 14 residues. The CDR3 DNA reads as TGTGCCAGCAGCAACTCGCCGATACTAGGCGAGCAGTACTTC. This translates into CASSNSPILGEQYF.

This chain joins TRBV4-2 and TRBJ2-7; D uncertain. This CDR3 is 14 amino acids long. Trimming stripped 0 bases from V and 7 bases from J, with 13 bases between. Germline CDR1 LGHNA, CDR2 YNFKEQ. The CDR3 bases are TGTGCCAGCAGCCAAGAAGATATGAGTAGTGAGCAGTACTTC. Translation gives CASSQEDMSSEQYF.